This T cell receptor beta chain was obtained from a study of blood T cells in healthy people across ages. As regards this clonotype: The antigen remains unidentified.

Study outcomes and limitations: More naive CD4+ cells and higher diversity were found in long-lived than in aged donors. Observed TCR beta diversity showed a strong correlation with the percentage of naive T cells as measured by flow cytometry.

Per germline, CDR1 LGHDT and CDR2 YNNKEL (reference sequence). The CDR3 has 15 residues. The V end was cut by 1 base, the J end by 2 bases, with 11 bases between. A J-beta primer mix and a sample-barcoded 5' primer were used in a second PCR of about 7 to 12 cycles. A template-switch adaptor containing 12 random nucleotides labeled each cDNA molecule. In TCRdb, the 5' RACE reads were re-called with MiXCR into one record per CDR3 protein. Among around 690,000 distinct CDR3 sequences listed, approximately 59% were seen once. Donors ranged from about 6 to 90 years old and were healthy Caucasians in Russia.

This clonotype originated in a man in his 60s in good health. Sequenced sample: blood. V usage is TRBV3-1 and J usage is TRBJ2-5, with D possibly being TRBD1 (5 bases). The CDR3 here is CASSQGWTPQETQYF. The CDR3, as DNA: TGTGCCAGCAGCCAAGGCTGGACACCACAAGAGACCCAGTACTTC.